The present T cell receptor beta chain was sequenced within a study of blood T cell repertoires in COVID-19. Study in general: Samples representing acute and convalescent COVID-19 were sourced from the United States, Italy and Spain. The analysed material was cDNA or gDNA that came from T cells, B-cell-depleted T cells, or PBMCs.

Per the study methods: Researchers report that nucleated cell counts were estimated from reference gene primer amplification. Data came from immunoSEQ multiplex PCR; TCRdb stores just in-frame clones and leaves some out. That table furnishes V, J and clone size, whereas the DNA furnished D and trimming. The data hold a few hundred thousand clones, with about 80% observed a single time. Germline CDR1 and CDR2: SEHNR and FQNEAQ (reference sequence). Trimming took off 5 bases at V and 7 bases at J, with 11 bases between the two ends. The CDR3 has 13 amino acids. The material sequenced was peripheral blood. This chain joins TRBV7-9 and TRBJ1-4; D is perhaps TRBD1 (6 bases). The TCR was taken from a woman aged 60-75 years with acute or convalescent COVID-19. The chain's CDR3 is CASSHGGAEKLFF. In DNA form, the CDR3 reads TGTGCCAGCAGCCACGGGGGGGCTGAAAAACTGTTTTTT. Filled out from reference TRBV7-9 and TRBJ1-4, the complete variable domain reads DTGVSQNPRHKITKRGQNVTFRCDPISEHNRLYWYRQTLGQGPEFLTYFQNEAQLEKSRLLSDRFSAERPKGSFSTLEIQRTEQGDSAMYLCASSHGGAEKLFFGSGTQLSVL.